The TCR beta chain described here comes from a study of response to subunit inactivated influenza vaccine. The study, taken as a whole, reports: Each seasonal influenza vaccination, the authors suggested, recruits few new T cells.

Each CDR3 protein is one row after TCRdb ran MiXCR on the RT-PCR reads. Among roughly 700,000 distinct CDR3 sequences listed, roughly 14% were seen once. This CDR3 has 18 amino acids. Germline CDR1 and CDR2: LGHNA and YSLEER. V gave up 0 bases and J gave up 0 bases; unmatched junction bases: 11. For this clonotype: What it binds is not known.

This chain connects TRBV4-3 to TRBJ2-7, with 7 bases that match TRBD2. The source material was PBMCs from blood, sampled 14 to 15 days before vaccination. The sequence was obtained from a man aged 50 to 60 who received an inactivated influenza vaccine. The CDR3 DNA is TGCGCCAGCAGCCAAGAACCCTTGGATCGGGGGGTCTCCTACGAGCAGTACTTC. Its translation is CASSQEPLDRGVSYEQYF.